A single sample is the source of the 8 T cell receptor beta chains below, sequenced in a study of blood T cell repertoires in COVID-19. TCRdb's table, derived via immunoSEQ multiplex PCR, lists solely in-frame clones and lacks some. The sample holds a few hundred thousand clones, about 86% seen once. Input material: PBMCs or T cells enriched from blood (not recorded which). The receptor set was obtained from a man over 45 who had recovered from COVID-19.

The chain employs TRBV6-5 and TRBJ1-1; tentative D call: TRBD1 (6 bases). The CDR3 runs to 13 residues. The V and J ends lost 5 bases and 5 bases respectively, with 12 bases between them. From germline, CDR1 is MNHEY and CDR2 SVGAGI. CDR3 region: CASSQGGGTEAFF. The CDR3 DNA is TGTGCCAGCAGTCAGGGAGGGGGAACTGAAGCTTTCTTT.

This clone appeared a single time. This chain joins TRBV3-1 (or the pseudogene TRBV3-2) and TRBJ1-6; D perhaps matches TRBD1 (5 bases). V lost 0 bases and J lost 10, with 13 bases in between. Germline V gene data show CDR1 as LGHDT and CDR2 as YNNKEL (reference sequence). This CDR3 spans 15 amino acids. The CDR3 nucleotides read TGTGCCAGCAGCCAAGAAGCGAAGGGGCGATCACCCCTCCACTTT. Translating it yields CASSQEAKGRSPLHF.

The rearrangement uses TRBV7-3 and TRBJ2-2, with D tentatively TRBD1 (5 bases). There are 16 residues in the CDR3. Trimming removed 4 bases from V and 4 bases from J, with 16 bases in between. Germline CDR1 and CDR2: SGHTA and FQGTGA. The DNA of the CDR3 is TGTGCCAGCAGCTCCACCGACGGCAGGGCCACCGGGGAGCTGTTTTTT. Protein: CASSSTDGRATGELFF.

This sequence joins TRBV5-1 and TRBJ1-2, with D perhaps TRBD1 (6 bases). V was trimmed by 2 bases and J by 4 bases, leaving 18 bases between them. The CDR3 has 16 residues. The germline V gene encodes CDR1 SGHRS and CDR2 YFSETQ. CDR3 in DNA: TGCGCCAGCAGCTTTACAACTACAGGGTACGGCTATGGCTACACCTTC. Translated: CASSFTTTGYGYGYTF.

This clone was counted once. The V call is TRBV24-1, the J call TRBJ2-1; tentatively, D is TRBD2 (5 bases). Germline CDR1 KGHDR, CDR2 SFDVKD. This CDR3 contains 13 residues. V gave up 2 bases and J gave up 7 bases, with 8 bases separating them. As DNA, the CDR3 is TGTGCCACCAGTGATTCCTTAGCGAATGAGCAGTTCTTC. It specifies CATSDSLANEQFF.

The rearrangement joins TRBV5-1 to TRBJ2-1; tentatively, D is TRBD1 (5 bases). From germline, CDR1 is SGHRS and CDR2 YFSETQ. The CDR3 is made up of 15 amino acids. V shed 0 bases and J shed 0 bases, with 7 bases lying between them. The CDR3 sequence: CASSLDRSSYNEQFF. The DNA of the CDR3 is TGCGCCAGCAGCTTGGACAGGAGCTCCTACAATGAGCAGTTCTTC.

The chain is built from TRBV10-1 and TRBJ2-2; TRBD1 matches at 7 bases. CDR1 WNHNN and CDR2 SYGVQD come from the germline V gene (reference sequence). The junction had 13 bases not matched to a gene; V was cut back by 9 bases and J by 9 bases. This CDR3 is 14 amino acids long. Here the CDR3 reads CARETGCISRELFF. The CDR3 DNA reads as TGCGCCAGAGAGACAGGGTGCATCTCCAGGGAGCTGTTTTTT.

This chain joins TRBV4-1 and TRBJ1-4; D remains ambiguous. Trimming took off 5 bases at V and 7 bases at J, with 5 bases between the two ends. The CDR3 extends over 11 amino acids. Germline CDR1 is MGHRA and CDR2 is YSYEKL. As DNA, the CDR3 is TGCGCCAGCAGCTTCCGTGAAAAACTGTTTTTT. Translating gives CASSFREKLFF.